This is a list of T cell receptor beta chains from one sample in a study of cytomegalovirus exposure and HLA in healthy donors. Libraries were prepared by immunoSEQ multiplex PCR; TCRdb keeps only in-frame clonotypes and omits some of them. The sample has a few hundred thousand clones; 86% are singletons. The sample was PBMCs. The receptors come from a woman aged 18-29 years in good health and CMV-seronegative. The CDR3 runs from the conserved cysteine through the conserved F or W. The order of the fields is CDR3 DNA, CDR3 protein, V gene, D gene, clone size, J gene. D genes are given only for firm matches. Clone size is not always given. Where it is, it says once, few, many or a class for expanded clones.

CDR3nt: TGTGCCAGCAGCACCACTAGCGGGGAATACAATGAGCAGTTCTTC
CDR3aa: CASSTTSGEYNEQFF
v_gene: TRBV7-8
d_gene: TRBD2
abundance: .
j_gene: TRBJ2-1

CDR3nt: TGTGCCAGCAGTCCCCAGACCGGGACAGGCGCCTACGAGCAGTACTTC
CDR3aa: CASSPQTGTGAYEQYF
v_gene: TRBV25-1
d_gene: TRBD1
abundance: .
j_gene: TRBJ2-7

CDR3nt: TGTGCCAGCAGCGTAGCCGGGGGACAGGGGTTAATTAGCTACACCTTC
CDR3aa: CASSVAGGQGLISYTF
v_gene: TRBV9
d_gene: TRBD1
abundance: .
j_gene: TRBJ1-2

CDR3nt: TGTGCCATCAGGCCGGGACAGGGGAATTCACCCCTCCACTTT
CDR3aa: CAIRPGQGNSPLHF
v_gene: TRBV10-3
d_gene: TRBD1
abundance: .
j_gene: TRBJ1-6

CDR3nt: TGTGCCAGCAGCCAACTTCGACAGGGCTACACTGAAGCTTTCTTT
CDR3aa: CASSQLRQGYTEAFF
v_gene: TRBV14
d_gene: TRBD1
abundance: few
j_gene: TRBJ1-1

CDR3nt: TGCGCCAGCAGCCAAGATCGAGGTGACCTTACCTACGAGCAGTACTTC
CDR3aa: CASSQDRGDLTYEQYF
v_gene: TRBV4-1
d_gene: .
abundance: .
j_gene: TRBJ2-7

CDR3nt: TGTGCCAGCAGTTTAGTCGGTACAGGGGGAACCTACGAGCAGTACTTC
CDR3aa: CASSLVGTGGTYEQYF
v_gene: TRBV27
d_gene: TRBD1
abundance: .
j_gene: TRBJ2-7

CDR3nt: TGTGCCAGCAGCTTTTCTCGGGGGGCGGGCTACGAGCAGTACTTC
CDR3aa: CASSFSRGAGYEQYF
v_gene: TRBV7-2
d_gene: .
abundance: .
j_gene: TRBJ2-7

CDR3nt: TGTGCCAGCAGCCCCCGGGGGACGGTGAACACTGAAGCTTTCTTT
CDR3aa: CASSPRGTVNTEAFF
v_gene: TRBV9
d_gene: .
abundance: .
j_gene: TRBJ1-1

CDR3nt: TGTGCCACCAGCAGAGGGGACAGGCTCTATGGCTACACCTTC
CDR3aa: CATSRGDRLYGYTF
v_gene: TRBV15
d_gene: TRBD1
abundance: .
j_gene: TRBJ1-2

CDR3nt: TGTGCTAGTGGTGACGACAGGGGCAATCAGCCCCAGCATTTT
CDR3aa: CASGDDRGNQPQHF
v_gene: TRBV12-5
d_gene: TRBD1
abundance: .
j_gene: TRBJ1-5

CDR3nt: TGTGCCAGCAGTTCAATTGGACAGGGTAGGCAGCCCCAGCATTTT
CDR3aa: CASSSIGQGRQPQHF
v_gene: TRBV27
d_gene: TRBD1
abundance: few
j_gene: TRBJ1-5

CDR3nt: TGCAGCGTTGAAAGACAGGCCAACACCGGGGAGCTGTTTTTT
CDR3aa: CSVERQANTGELFF
v_gene: TRBV29-1
d_gene: .
abundance: .
j_gene: TRBJ2-2

CDR3nt: TGTGCCAGCACCGTCTCCTACGATAACTATGGCTACACCTTC
CDR3aa: CASTVSYDNYGYTF
v_gene: TRBV28
d_gene: .
abundance: .
j_gene: TRBJ1-2

CDR3nt: TGTGCCAGCAGCCAATTATGGACAGGGGACGAAAAACTGTTTTTT
CDR3aa: CASSQLWTGDEKLFF
v_gene: TRBV14
d_gene: TRBD1
abundance: .
j_gene: TRBJ1-4

CDR3nt: TGTGCCAGCAGTGAGGGGACAGGGAAGGGTGAGCAGTTCTTC
CDR3aa: CASSEGTGKGEQFF
v_gene: TRBV25-1
d_gene: TRBD1
abundance: .
j_gene: TRBJ2-1

CDR3nt: TGTGCCAGCAGCCCAGATTCGGGACTAGAAGACAATGAGCAGTTCTTC
CDR3aa: CASSPDSGLEDNEQFF
v_gene: TRBV7-9
d_gene: TRBD2
abundance: .
j_gene: TRBJ2-1

CDR3nt: TGCGCCAGTCAGATCAGGGGTGAGGACACTGAAGCTTTCTTT
CDR3aa: CASQIRGEDTEAFF
v_gene: TRBV10-2
d_gene: .
abundance: .
j_gene: TRBJ1-1